Listed below are T cell receptor beta chains from one sample, sequenced in a study of CXCR3-negative and CXCR3-positive naive CD8 T cells. TCRdb re-called the 5' RACE reads, yielding one record per CDR3 amino acid sequence without DNA. In total, the table holds 50,000 to 65,000 distinct CDR3 sequences. The sequencing sample was made of naive CXCR3- CD8+ T cells from blood. These TCRs come from a human donor in good health. Some clones in this sample may be carry-over from other donors' samples. Each CDR3 is given with its conserved first and last residue. For some rows the clone size is stated as once, few or many, or as a class when expanded; others skip it.

-	15	TRBJ2-1	TRBV29-1	CSGSQGRSSYNEQFF
-	17	TRBJ2-1	TRBV7-9	CASSLAISGGGYNEQFF
-	14	TRBJ2-3	TRBV11-2	CASSSSDSTDTQYF
-	16	TRBJ2-1	TRBV12-3/TRBV12-4	CAIRDPKPQIYNEQFF
-	14	TRBJ2-1	TRBV15	CATWSVGGPNEQFF
-	15	TRBJ1-4	TRBV13	CASSPGGATNEKLFF
-	14	TRBJ2-7	TRBV28	CASSPWTEHYEQYF
-	14	TRBJ1-5	TRBV20-1	CSARDLTGNQPQHF
-	15	TRBJ1-4	TRBV29-1	CSAEGLDGPNEKLFF
-	14	TRBJ2-7	TRBV12-3/TRBV12-4	CASSSSGPLYEQYF
medium-sized	13	TRBJ2-4	TRBV20-1	CSAVDRGLDIQYF
-	14	TRBJ2-2	TRBV2	CASSLLASGGELFF
-	11	TRBJ2-1	TRBV29-1	CSVEGSNEQFF
-	14	TRBJ2-2	TRBV7-9	CASSLNPNTGELFF
-	11	TRBJ1-1	TRBV24-1	CAPNLLTEAFF
-	14	TRBJ2-1	TRBV10-3	CATKQDSSYNEQFF
-	15	TRBJ2-5	TRBV29-1	CSVVLAEVEEETQYF
-	14	TRBJ2-7	TRBV20-1	CSATGTRSSYEQYF